This TCR beta chain was retrieved from a study of shared clonotypes between healthy human individuals. Naive CD8 cells were CD45RO-negative, positively selected for CCR7, excluding terminally differentiated effector memory CD45RA+ cells. Genomic DNA belonging to each subset was distributed in equal measure over several immunoSEQ plates. Clones were sequenced by immunoSEQ multiplex PCR, and TCRdb holds only the in-frame ones, with some missing. Among hundreds of thousands of clones, roughly 98% were seen once, and the ten largest hold roughly 0.29%. CDR3 length equals 17 residues. Per germline, CDR1 MDHEN and CDR2 SYDVKM. V trimming: 3 bases; J trimming: 5 bases; junction bases outside the gene matches: 14.

This TCR was sampled from a young man in good health. Specimen: naive CD8+ T cells sorted from blood. The rearrangement uses TRBV28 and TRBJ2-7; 9 positions agree with TRBD2. The CDR3 reads CASSFGPLSGSIDEQYF. For the CDR3, the DNA is TGTGCCAGCAGTTTCGGACCCCTTAGCGGGAGCATCGACGAGCAGTACTTC.